The 19 T cell receptor beta chains below come from one sample, sequenced in a study of T cell clonality in common variable immunodeficiency. Assay: immunoSEQ multiplex PCR; the TCRdb copy retains only in-frame clones and omits some. In total the sample includes 25,000 to 40,000 clones, none of them seen once. The material sequenced was peripheral blood mononuclear cells. These receptor sequences come from a person between 18 and 75 years old in good health.

This clone has a count of ten or more. The read ends 3 residues early relative to the CDR3; the germline J gene fills the gap. This chain joins TRBV3-1 (or the pseudogene TRBV3-2) and TRBJ2-5; TRBD1 might be the D (6 bases). This CDR3 comprises 13 residues. The V end was cut by 4 bases, the J end by 3 bases, with 9 bases between. Germline CDR1 and CDR2: LGHDT and YNNKEL (reference sequence). The part of the CDR3 DNA that was read is TGTGCCAGCAGCCCATCAGGGGAAGAGACC. This translates into CASSPSGEET. The CDR3 reads in full as CASSPSGEETQYF.

This clone was recorded many times. Coverage ceases 3 residues before the CDR3 finishes, and the germline J gene fills in the end. The chain uses TRBV20-1 and TRBJ1-1; TRBD1 is a possible D gene (5 bases). This CDR3 spans 15 amino acids. The V gene's germline CDR1 is DFQATT and CDR2 SNEGSKA (reference sequence). V dropped 3 bases and J dropped 0 bases, with 14 bases sitting between them. The CDR3 reads CSASGQGSMNTEAFF. The sequenced part of the CDR3 DNA is TGCAGTGCTAGCGGGCAGGGCTCCATGAACACTGAA.

This clone has a count of ten or more. The read falls 3 residues short of the CDR3 end, and the missing part is taken from the germline J gene. The chain employs TRBV5-5 and TRBJ1-1, with D possibly being TRBD1 (5 bases). The CDR3 length is 15 residues. Germline V CDR1 and CDR2: SGHKS, YYEKEE (reference sequence). Trimming shortened V by 4 bases and J by 0 bases, and 13 bases separated the two germline ends. The CDR3 region is CASSPRGGMNTEAFF. CDR3 DNA, as far as it was read: TGTGCCAGCAGCCCCCGGGGGGGAATGAACACTGAA.

This clone was recorded at least ten times. The missing CDR3 end, 3 residues past where the read stops, is filled in from the germline J gene. The genes are TRBV29-1 and TRBJ1-2; TRBD1 matches 9 bases. This CDR3 contains 12 residues. Germline V gene sequence: CDR1 SQVTM, CDR2 ANQGSEA. The chain's CDR3 is CSVNGQGRGYTF. CDR3 DNA, as far as it was read: TGCAGCGTTAACGGACAGGGGCGAGGC.

This clone was seen at least ten times. The observed sequence ends 3 residues before the CDR3 terminus, with the missing tail filled in from the germline J gene. The rearrangement joins TRBV7-9 to TRBJ2-1; 7 bases map to TRBD1. Germline-derived CDR1 and CDR2 are SEHNR and FQNEAQ (reference sequence). Trimming removed 6 bases from V and 4 bases from J; junction bases left unmatched: 9. CDR3 length: 15 amino acids. The part of the CDR3 DNA that was read is TGTGCCAGCAGGTACAGGGGATCGGGGTACAATGAG. It encodes CASRYRGSGYNE. The entire CDR3 protein is CASRYRGSGYNEQFF. Looking up the rest from reference TRBV7-9 and TRBJ2-1 gives the full variable domain: DTGVSQNPRHKITKRGQNVTFRCDPISEHNRLYWYRQTLGQGPEFLTYFQNEAQLEKSRLLSDRFSAERPKGSFSTLEIQRTEQGDSAMYLCASRYRGSGYNEQFFGPGTRLTVL.

This clone was picked up many times. The covered CDR3 bases are TGTGCCAGTAGTATAGCTCTTGACAGGGCAAACTATGGC. It encodes CASSIALDRANYG. The whole CDR3 sequence is CASSIALDRANYGYTF. The gene calls are TRBV19 and TRBJ1-2; 7 nucleotides align to TRBD1. The sequenced fragment ends 3 residues before the CDR3 boundary, so the rest is inferred from the germline J gene. Germline loops: CDR1 LNHDA, CDR2 SQIVND (reference sequence). With V trimmed by 1 base and J by 2 bases, 7 bases remained unmatched. This CDR3 has 16 residues.

This clone was counted ten times or more. The DNA ends 3 residues before the CDR3 does, and the rest of the CDR3 is filled in from the germline J gene. V gene TRBV7-9 combines with J gene TRBJ2-1, with 7 positions matching TRBD1. The trim removed 1 base at V and 9 bases at J, leaving 0 bases unmatched. The CDR3 runs 12 residues. Germline values: CDR1 SEHNR, CDR2 FQNEAQ (reference sequence). The CDR3 here is CASSLGTGEQFF. The CDR3 bases that were read are TGTGCCAGCAGCTTAGGGACAGGTGAG.

This clone was picked up many times. An end of the junction does not agree with germline; a read error may underlie this. The read finishes 3 residues shy of the CDR3 end, and the germline J gene is used to complete it. The V call is TRBV4-2, the J call TRBJ2-3; tentatively, D is TRBD1 (5 bases). There are 16 residues in the CDR3. In germline, CDR1 is LGHNA, CDR2 YNFKEQ. The covered CDR3 bases are TGCGCCAGCAGCCAACAGGACACCATCAGCACAGATACG. It encodes CASSQQDTISTDT. The full CDR3 protein is CASSQQDTISTDTQYF.

The sample holds many counts of this clone. The CDR3 extends 3 residues past the end of the read, so its final part is completed from the germline J gene. The V call is TRBV11-2, the J call TRBJ2-2; TRBD2 is a possible D gene (7 bases). Germline V gene lookup returns CDR1 SGHAT and CDR2 FQNNGV. This CDR3 has 14 residues. CDR3 sequence: CASSLREGDEKLFF. Partial CDR3 DNA: TGTGCCAGCAGCCTAAGGGAGGGGGATGAAAAG.

This clone was picked up many times. Read data end 3 residues before the CDR3 end; the end is taken from the germline J gene. The chain joins TRBV5-1 to TRBJ2-3, with a possible D match to TRBD1 (6 bases). Germline CDR1 and CDR2: SGHRS and YFSETQ. This CDR3 comprises 16 residues. Deletions cut 2 bases from V and 1 base from J, with 14 bases between. CDR3 in amino acids: CASSFLPAGGTDTQYF. Incomplete CDR3 DNA: TGCGCCAGCAGCTTCCTCCCCGCAGGGGGCACAGATACG.

This clone was seen ten or more times. The CDR3 goes on 3 residues after the read ends, and that part is filled in from the germline J gene. This rearrangement joins TRBV2 to TRBJ1-1, with a weak D call TRBD1 (5 bases). Germline CDR1 and CDR2: SNHLY and FYNNEI. CDR3 length: 11 amino acids. CDR3 DNA, as far as it was read: TGTGCCAGCACCAGGGCTCTGGTT. It translates to CASTRALV. The CDR3 reads in full as CASTRALVAFF.

A remark on this clone: The CDR3 extends 3 residues past the end of the read, so its final part is completed from the germline J gene. The chain links TRBV5-4 to TRBJ2-7, with 8 positions matching TRBD1. This CDR3 is 15 amino acids long. The J segment lost 4 bases and the V segment lost 4 bases, leaving 10 bases of the junction unmatched. Germline V lookup: CDR1 SGHNT, CDR2 YYREEE (reference sequence). The CDR3: CASSPGTGGEYEQYF. The CDR3 bases that were read are TGTGCCAGCAGCCCAGGGACAGGTGGTGAATACGAG.

This clone was observed many times. CDR3 sequence: CASTPRAGGNEQFF. CDR3 DNA, as far as it was read: TGTGCCAGCACCCCCAGAGCCGGGGGCAATGAG. The genes are TRBV7-2 and TRBJ2-1; TRBD2 is a possible D gene (6 bases). The read terminates 3 residues ahead of where the CDR3 ends, so the germline J gene completes it. CDR1 is SGHTA and CDR2 is FQGNSA in the germline V gene. The ends were cut back, 7 bases at V and 6 bases at J, with 16 bases in the middle. The CDR3 totals 14 residues. Drawing the rest from reference TRBV7-2 and TRBJ2-1, the complete variable domain is GAGVSQSPSNKVTEKGKDVELRCDPISGHTALYWYRQSLGQGLEFLIYFQGNSAPDKSGLPSDRFSAERTGGSVSTLTIQRTQQEDSAVYLCASTPRAGGNEQFFGPGTRLTVL.

This clone appeared many times. The sequence runs out 3 residues before the end of the CDR3; the remainder is reconstructed from the germline J gene. This sample also contains other DNA sequences that code for the same CDR3. The chain couples TRBV20-1 to TRBJ1-3; the D gene is possibly TRBD1 (6 bases). The germline gives CDR1 DFQATT, CDR2 SNEGSKA (reference sequence). The CDR3 length is 14 residues. V was shortened by 3 bases and J by 2 bases, with 11 bases between the two germline ends. The CDR3 DNA, read in part, is TGCAGTGCTAGTCAGGGGAGTACTGGAAACACC. Protein product: CSASQGSTGNT. From start to end, the CDR3 is CSASQGSTGNTIYF.

This clone appeared many times. The read ends 3 residues shy of where the CDR3 ends; the end is completed using the germline J gene. V is TRBV7-2 and J is TRBJ2-2; 7 bases are a match to TRBD2. Per germline, CDR1 SGHTA and CDR2 FQGNSA. V lost 4 bases, J lost 6 bases, and 5 bases stayed unmatched. This CDR3 spans 14 amino acids. The chain's CDR3 is CASSSWAGAGELFF. CDR3 DNA (partial): TGTGCCAGCAGCTCGTGGGCGGGGGCCGGGGAG. The variable domain in full, completed from reference TRBV7-2 and TRBJ2-2, reads GAGVSQSPSNKVTEKGKDVELRCDPISGHTALYWYRQSLGQGLEFLIYFQGNSAPDKSGLPSDRFSAERTGGSVSTLTIQRTQQEDSAVYLCASSSWAGAGELFFGEGSRLTVL.

In this sample, this clone turned up many times. CDR3 DNA (partial): TGTGCCAGCAGCTTGGACAGGGCGACTGAA. Protein sequence: CASSLDRATE. In full, the CDR3 reads CASSLDRATEAFF. The chain recombines TRBV5-6 with TRBJ1-1; a weak D match, TRBD1 (6 bases). The sequenced fragment ends 3 residues before the CDR3 boundary, so the rest is inferred from the germline J gene. Trimming cost V 0 bases and J 5 bases, with 8 bases left between them. Germline values: CDR1 SGHDT, CDR2 YYEEEE. This CDR3 has 13 residues.

This clone was detected many times. The junction does not match germline at one end; this may be a read error. The DNA ends 3 residues before the CDR3 does, and the rest of the CDR3 is filled in from the germline J gene. The chain joins TRBV5-1 to TRBJ2-1; 10 nucleotides line up with TRBD2. The CDR3 is 14 residues long. Germline V CDR1 and CDR2: SGHRS, YFSETQ. The CDR3 sequence is CASRLGLAINEQFF. The part of the CDR3 DNA that was read is TGCGCCAGCAGATTGGGACTAGCGATCAATGAG.

This clone has a count of ten or more. Read sequence stops 3 residues before the CDR3 end, and the germline J gene provides the missing end. The rearrangement joins TRBV18 to TRBJ2-2; TRBD2 matches at 8 bases. V lost 1 base to trimming and J lost 1 base; unmatched junction nucleotides: 2. CDR3 length equals 16 residues. Germline-derived CDR1 and CDR2 are KGHSH and LQKENI. The chain's CDR3 is CASSPRAGENTGELFF. CDR3 DNA, as far as it was read: TGTGCCAGCTCACCACGAGCGGGGGAGAACACCGGGGAG.

There are many counts of this clone. The read ends 3 residues early relative to the CDR3; the germline J gene fills the gap. The chain recombines TRBV20-1 with TRBJ2-1, with unresolved D. Trimming shortened V by 1 base and J by 8 bases, and 15 bases separated the two germline ends. The CDR3 is made up of 14 amino acids. Germline V gives CDR1 DFQATT, CDR2 SNEGSKA (reference sequence). The sequenced CDR3 bases are TGCAGTGCTAGAGGCCTACCCCTTGTGGATGAG. It translates to CSARGLPLVDE. The complete CDR3 protein is CSARGLPLVDEQFF.